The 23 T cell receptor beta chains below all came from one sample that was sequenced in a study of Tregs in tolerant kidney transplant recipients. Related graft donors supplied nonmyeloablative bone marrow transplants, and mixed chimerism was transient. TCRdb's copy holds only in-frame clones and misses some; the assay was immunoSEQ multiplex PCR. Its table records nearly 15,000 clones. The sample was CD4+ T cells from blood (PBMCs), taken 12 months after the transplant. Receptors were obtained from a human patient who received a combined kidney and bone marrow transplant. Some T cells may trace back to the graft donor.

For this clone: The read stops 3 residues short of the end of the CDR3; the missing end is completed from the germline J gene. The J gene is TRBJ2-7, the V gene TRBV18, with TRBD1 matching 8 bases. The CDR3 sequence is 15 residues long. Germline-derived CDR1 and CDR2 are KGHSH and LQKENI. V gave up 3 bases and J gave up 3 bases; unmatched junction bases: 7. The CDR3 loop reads CASSPPGTGHYEQYF. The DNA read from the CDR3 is TGTGCCAGCTCACCTCCCGGGACAGGACACTACGAG.

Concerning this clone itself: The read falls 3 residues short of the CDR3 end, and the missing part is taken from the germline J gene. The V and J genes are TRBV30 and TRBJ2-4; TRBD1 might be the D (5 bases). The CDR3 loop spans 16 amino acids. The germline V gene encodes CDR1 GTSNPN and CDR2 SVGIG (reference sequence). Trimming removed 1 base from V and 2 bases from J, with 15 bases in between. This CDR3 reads CAWSGSGATTKNIQYF. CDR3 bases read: TGTGCCTGGAGTGGTAGTGGGGCCACAACCAAAAACATT.

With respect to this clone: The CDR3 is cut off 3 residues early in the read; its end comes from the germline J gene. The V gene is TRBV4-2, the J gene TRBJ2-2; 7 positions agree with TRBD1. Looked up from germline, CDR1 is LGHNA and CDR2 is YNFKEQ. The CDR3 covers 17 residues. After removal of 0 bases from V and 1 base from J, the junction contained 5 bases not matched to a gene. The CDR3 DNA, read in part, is TGTGCCAGCAGCCAAGAAACGAGGACAGGGAACACCGGGGAG. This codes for CASSQETRTGNTGE. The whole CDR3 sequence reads CASSQETRTGNTGELFF.

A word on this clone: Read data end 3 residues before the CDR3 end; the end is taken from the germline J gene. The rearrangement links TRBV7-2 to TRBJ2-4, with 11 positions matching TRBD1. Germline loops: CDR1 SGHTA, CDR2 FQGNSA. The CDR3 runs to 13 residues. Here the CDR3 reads CASSPDRGLRQYF. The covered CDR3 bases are TGTGCCAGCAGCCCGGACAGGGGGCTCCGT. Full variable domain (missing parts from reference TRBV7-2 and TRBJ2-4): GAGVSQSPSNKVTEKGKDVELRCDPISGHTALYWYRQSLGQGLEFLIYFQGNSAPDKSGLPSDRFSAERTGGSVSTLTIQRTQQEDSAVYLCASSPDRGLRQYFGAGTRLSVL.

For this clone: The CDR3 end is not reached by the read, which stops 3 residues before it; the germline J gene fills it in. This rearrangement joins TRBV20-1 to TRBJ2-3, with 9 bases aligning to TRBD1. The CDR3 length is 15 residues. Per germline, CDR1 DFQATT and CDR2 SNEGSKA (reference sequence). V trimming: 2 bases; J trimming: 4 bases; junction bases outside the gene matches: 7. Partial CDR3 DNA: TGCAGTGCTAGAATTTGGACAGGGGTAGCAGATACG. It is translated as CSARIWTGVADT. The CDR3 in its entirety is CSARIWTGVADTQYF.

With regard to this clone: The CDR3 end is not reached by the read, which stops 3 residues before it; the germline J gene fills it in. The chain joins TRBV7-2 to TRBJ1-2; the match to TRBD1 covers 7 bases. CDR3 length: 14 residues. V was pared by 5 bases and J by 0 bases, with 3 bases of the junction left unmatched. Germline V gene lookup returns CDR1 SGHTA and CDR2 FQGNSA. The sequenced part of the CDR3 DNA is TGTGCCAGCAGCGTGGGACAGACTAACTATGGC. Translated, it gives CASSVGQTNYG. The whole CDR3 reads CASSVGQTNYGYTF.

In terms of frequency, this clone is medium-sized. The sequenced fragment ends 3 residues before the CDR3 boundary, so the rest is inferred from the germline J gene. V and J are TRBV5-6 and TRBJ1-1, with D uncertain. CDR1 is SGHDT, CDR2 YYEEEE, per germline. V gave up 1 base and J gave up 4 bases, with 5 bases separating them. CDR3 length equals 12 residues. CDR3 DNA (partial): TGTGCCAGCAGCTTGAGGGCCACTGAA. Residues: CASSLRATE. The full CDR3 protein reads CASSLRATEAFF.

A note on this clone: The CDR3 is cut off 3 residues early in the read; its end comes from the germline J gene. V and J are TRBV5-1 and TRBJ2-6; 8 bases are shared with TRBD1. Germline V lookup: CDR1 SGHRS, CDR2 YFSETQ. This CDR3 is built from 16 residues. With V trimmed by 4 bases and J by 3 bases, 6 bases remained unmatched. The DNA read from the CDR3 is TGCGCCAGCAGCCGACAGGGGTCTGATGGGGCCAACGTC. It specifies CASSRQGSDGANV. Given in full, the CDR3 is CASSRQGSDGANVLTF.

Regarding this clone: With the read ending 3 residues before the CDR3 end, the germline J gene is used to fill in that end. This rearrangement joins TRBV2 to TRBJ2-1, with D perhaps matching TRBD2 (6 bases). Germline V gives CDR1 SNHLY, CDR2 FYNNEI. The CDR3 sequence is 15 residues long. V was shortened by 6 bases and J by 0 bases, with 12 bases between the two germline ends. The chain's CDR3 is CASRDSGSSYNEQFF. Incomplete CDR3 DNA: TGTGCCAGCAGAGATAGCGGAAGCTCCTACAATGAG. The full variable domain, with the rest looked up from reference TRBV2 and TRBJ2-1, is EPEVTQTPSHQVTQMGQEVILRCVPISNHLYFYWYRQILGQKVEFLVSFYNNEISEKSEIFDDQFSVERPDGSNFTLKIRSTKLEDSAMYFCASRDSGSSYNEQFFGPGTRLTVL.

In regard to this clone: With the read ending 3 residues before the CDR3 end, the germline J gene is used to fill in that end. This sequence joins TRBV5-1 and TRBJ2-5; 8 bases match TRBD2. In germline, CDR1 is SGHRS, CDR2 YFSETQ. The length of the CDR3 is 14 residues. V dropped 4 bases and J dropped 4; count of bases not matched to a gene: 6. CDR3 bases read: TGCGCCAGCAGCCCAGCGGGAGCTCGAGAGACC. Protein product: CASSPAGARET. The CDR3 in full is CASSPAGARETQYF.

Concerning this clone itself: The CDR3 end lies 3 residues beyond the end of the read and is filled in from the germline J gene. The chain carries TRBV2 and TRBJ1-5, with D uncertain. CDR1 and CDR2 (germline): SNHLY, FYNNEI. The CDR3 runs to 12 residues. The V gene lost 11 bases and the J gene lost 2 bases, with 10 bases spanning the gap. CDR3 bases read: TGTGCCTCCATGAGGGGCAATCAGCCC. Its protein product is CASMRGNQP. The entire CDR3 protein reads CASMRGNQPQHF.

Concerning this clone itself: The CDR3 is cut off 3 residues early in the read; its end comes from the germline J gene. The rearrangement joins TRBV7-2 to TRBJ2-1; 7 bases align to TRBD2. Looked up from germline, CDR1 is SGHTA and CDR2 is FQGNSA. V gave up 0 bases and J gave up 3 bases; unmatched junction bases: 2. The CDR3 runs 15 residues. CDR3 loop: CASSLASGNYNEQFF. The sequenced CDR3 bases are TGTGCCAGCAGCTTAGCGAGCGGGAACTACAATGAG.

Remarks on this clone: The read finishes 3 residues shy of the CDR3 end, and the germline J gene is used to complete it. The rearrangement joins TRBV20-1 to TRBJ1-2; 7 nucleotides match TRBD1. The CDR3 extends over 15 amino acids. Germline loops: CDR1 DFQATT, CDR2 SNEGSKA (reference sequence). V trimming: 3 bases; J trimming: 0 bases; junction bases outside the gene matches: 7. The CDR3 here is CSARFPGQSNYGYTF. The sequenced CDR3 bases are TGCAGTGCTAGGTTTCCGGGACAGTCTAACTATGGC.

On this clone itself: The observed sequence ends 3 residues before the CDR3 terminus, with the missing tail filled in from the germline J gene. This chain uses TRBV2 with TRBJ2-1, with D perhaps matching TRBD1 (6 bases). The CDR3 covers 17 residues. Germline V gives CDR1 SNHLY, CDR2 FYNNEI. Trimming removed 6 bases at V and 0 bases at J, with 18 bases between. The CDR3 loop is CASRDSTYFSSYNEQFF. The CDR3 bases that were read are TGTGCCAGCAGGGACAGCACCTACTTTAGCTCCTACAATGAG.

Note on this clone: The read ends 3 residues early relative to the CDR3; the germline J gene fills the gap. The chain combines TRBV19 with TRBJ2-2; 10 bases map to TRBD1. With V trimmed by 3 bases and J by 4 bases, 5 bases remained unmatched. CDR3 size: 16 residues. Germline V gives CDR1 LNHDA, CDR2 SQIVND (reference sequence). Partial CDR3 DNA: TGTGCCAGTAGTATTAAGGGACAGGGGCTCACCGGGGAG. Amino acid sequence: CASSIKGQGLTGE. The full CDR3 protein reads CASSIKGQGLTGELFF.

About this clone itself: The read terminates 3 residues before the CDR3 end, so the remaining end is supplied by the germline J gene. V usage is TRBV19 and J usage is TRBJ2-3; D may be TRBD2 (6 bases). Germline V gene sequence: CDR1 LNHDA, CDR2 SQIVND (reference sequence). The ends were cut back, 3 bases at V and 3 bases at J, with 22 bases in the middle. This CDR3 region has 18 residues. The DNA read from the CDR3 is TGTGCCAGTAGTATCTGGGTCCTCGCGGGAACGACAACAGATACG. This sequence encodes CASSIWVLAGTTTDT. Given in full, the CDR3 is CASSIWVLAGTTTDTQYF.

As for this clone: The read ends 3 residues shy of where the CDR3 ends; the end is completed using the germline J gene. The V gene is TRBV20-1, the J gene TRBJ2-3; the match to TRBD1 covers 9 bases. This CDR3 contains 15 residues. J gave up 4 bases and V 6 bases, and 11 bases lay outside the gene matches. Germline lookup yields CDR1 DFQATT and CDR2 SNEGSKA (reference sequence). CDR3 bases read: TGCAGTGCCCCCGGACGGACAGGGGCAGCAGATACG. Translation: CSAPGRTGAADT. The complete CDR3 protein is CSAPGRTGAADTQYF.

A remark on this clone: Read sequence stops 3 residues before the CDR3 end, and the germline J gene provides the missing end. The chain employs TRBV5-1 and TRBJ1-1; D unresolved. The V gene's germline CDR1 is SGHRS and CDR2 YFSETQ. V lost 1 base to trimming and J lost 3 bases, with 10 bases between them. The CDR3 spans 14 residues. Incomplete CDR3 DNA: TGCGCCAGCAGCTTGCTTACGGTTGACACTGAA. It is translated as CASSLLTVDTE. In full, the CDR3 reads CASSLLTVDTEAFF.

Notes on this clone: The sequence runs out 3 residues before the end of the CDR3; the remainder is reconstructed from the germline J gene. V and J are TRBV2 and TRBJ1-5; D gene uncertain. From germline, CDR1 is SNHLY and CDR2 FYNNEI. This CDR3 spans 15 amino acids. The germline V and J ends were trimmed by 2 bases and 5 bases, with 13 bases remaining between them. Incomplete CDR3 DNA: TGTGCCAGCAGTGAAACGGGGAACGAATATCAGCCC. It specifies CASSETGNEYQP. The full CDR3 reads CASSETGNEYQPQHF.

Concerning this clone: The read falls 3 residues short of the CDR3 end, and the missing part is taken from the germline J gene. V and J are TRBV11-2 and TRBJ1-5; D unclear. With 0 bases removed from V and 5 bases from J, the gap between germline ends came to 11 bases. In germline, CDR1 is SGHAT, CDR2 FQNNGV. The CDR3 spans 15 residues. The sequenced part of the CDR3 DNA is TGTGCCAGCAGCTTAGATCACCAGAGGTATCAGCCC. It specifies CASSLDHQRYQP. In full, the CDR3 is CASSLDHQRYQPQHF.

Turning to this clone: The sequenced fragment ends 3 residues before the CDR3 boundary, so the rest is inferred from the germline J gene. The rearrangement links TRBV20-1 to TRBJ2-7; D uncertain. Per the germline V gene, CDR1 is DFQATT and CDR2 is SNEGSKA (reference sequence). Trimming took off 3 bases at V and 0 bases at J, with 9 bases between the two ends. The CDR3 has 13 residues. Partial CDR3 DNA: TGCAGTGCTAGGGTCGCCAGCTCCTACGAG. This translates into CSARVASSYE. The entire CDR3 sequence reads CSARVASSYEQYF.

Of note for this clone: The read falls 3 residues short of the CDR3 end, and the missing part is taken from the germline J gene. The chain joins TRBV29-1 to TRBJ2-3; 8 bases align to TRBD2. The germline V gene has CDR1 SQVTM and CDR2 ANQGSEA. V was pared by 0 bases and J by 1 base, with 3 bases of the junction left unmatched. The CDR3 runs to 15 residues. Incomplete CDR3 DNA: TGCAGCGTTGAAGAAGCGGGAGTGGGCACAGATACG. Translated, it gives CSVEEAGVGTDT. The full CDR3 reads CSVEEAGVGTDTQYF.

CDR3 DNA, as far as it was read: TGCAGCGTTTTAGGGCTATTACAAAATGAG. Its protein product is CSVLGLLQNE. The CDR3 in full is CSVLGLLQNEQFF. The genes are TRBV29-1 and TRBJ2-1; D is uncertain. The read falls 3 residues short of the CDR3 end, and the missing part is taken from the germline J gene. The CDR3 totals 13 residues. The ends were cut back, 5 bases at V and 7 bases at J, with 15 bases in the middle. Per the germline V gene, CDR1 is SQVTM and CDR2 is ANQGSEA.